The entry below describes one T cell receptor (beta chain). The antigen is unknown. Primers included in the PCR were 60 Vbeta and 13 Jbeta primers. Clones were sequenced by immunoSEQ multiplex PCR, and TCRdb holds only the in-frame ones, with some missing. This sample's table has 45,000 to 55,000 clones. The CDR3 totals 14 residues. Trimming cost V 0 bases and J 3 bases, with 8 bases left between them. Germline assignment: CDR1 SQVTM and CDR2 ANQGSEA. This entry is derived from a study of cytomegalovirus exposure and HLA in healthy donors. Study observations and caveats: Reportedly, cytomegalovirus status was diagnosed with high sensitivity and specificity.

Donors showed nominal health when sampled, although they likely had unrecorded immune exposures. V usage is TRBV29-1 and J usage is TRBJ1-4, with D uncertain. Sequenced material: PBMCs. This receptor was obtained from a woman aged 45-59 years in good health and CMV-seropositive. The CDR3 region is CSVEDRRANEKLFF. The CDR3 nucleotides are TGCAGCGTTGAAGATCGGCGGGCTAATGAAAAACTGTTTTTT.